The rows below give T cell receptor beta chains drawn from one sample of a study of metastatic and nonmetastatic thyroid tumors. TCRdb recomputed clones from the PCR reads via MiXCR. This sample yields fewer than 40,000 clones, of which roughly 15% are seen a single time; 19% belongs to the top ten. The sample consisted of blood. These receptors came from a male donor with papillary thyroid cancer or a benign thyroid nodule (not recorded which). Some clones in this sample may be carry-over from other donors' samples. Both conserved end residues are part of each CDR3. The order of the fields is V gene, clone size, J gene, D gene, CDR3 protein, CDR3 DNA. A D gene is named only where the DNA matches it firmly. Not all rows give a size; the values are once, few, many and, for expanded clones, a class.

V: TRBV24-1; size: many; J: TRBJ2-5; D: -; CDR3: CATSDTGTGETQYF; DNA: TGTGCCACCAGTGATACAGGGACTGGAGAGACCCAGTACTTC
V: TRBV30; size: few; J: TRBJ1-2; D: -; CDR3: CALETGRYGYTF; DNA: TGTGCCCTAGAGACGGGACGCTATGGCTACACCTTC
V: TRBV18; size: many; J: TRBJ2-1; D: -; CDR3: CASSPRNNEQFF; DNA: TGTGCCAGCTCACCCAGGAACAATGAGCAGTTCTTC
V: TRBV6-2/TRBV6-3; size: few; J: TRBJ1-3; D: -; CDR3: CAISHSLGNTIYF; DNA: TGTGCCATCTCTCACTCCCTCGGAAACACCATATATTTT
V: TRBV18; size: many; J: TRBJ2-1; D: -; CDR3: CASSPHERGEQFF; DNA: TGTGCCAGCTCACCACACGAGAGGGGTGAGCAGTTCTTC
V: TRBV7-9; size: many; J: TRBJ1-6; D: -; CDR3: CASSFLTGGLHF; DNA: TGTGCCAGCAGTTTCCTGACTGGAGGGCTCCACTTT
V: TRBV5-1; size: many; J: TRBJ2-5; D: -; CDR3: CASSPAKYQETQYF; DNA: TGCGCCAGCAGTCCGGCCAAGTACCAAGAGACCCAGTACTTC
V: TRBV3-1; size: many; J: TRBJ2-7; D: TRBD2; CDR3: CASSRAGLAVEQYF; DNA: TGTGCCAGCAGCCGAGCGGGACTAGCGGTCGAGCAGTACTTC
V: TRBV3-1; size: many; J: TRBJ2-1; D: -; CDR3: CASSQDGPGSYNEQFF; DNA: TGTGCCAGCAGCCAAGATGGGCCGGGATCCTACAATGAGCAGTTCTTC
V: TRBV10-2; size: -; J: TRBJ2-7; D: -; CDR3: CASSELHEQYF; DNA: TGCGCCAGCAGTGAGCTACACGAGCAGTACTTC
V: TRBV27; size: few; J: TRBJ2-3; D: -; CDR3: CASSPTNGYTQYF; DNA: TGCGCCAGCAGCCCTACTAACGGTTATACGCAGTATTTT
V: TRBV12-3/TRBV12-4; size: -; J: TRBJ2-7; D: TRBD2; CDR3: CASSRVLAAVNEQYF; DNA: TGTGCTTCATCCCGGGTACTAGCGGCAGTAAACGAGCAGTACTTC
V: TRBV2; size: many; J: TRBJ2-7; D: -; CDR3: CASSPRARGRYEQYF; DNA: TGTGCCAGCAGTCCAAGGGCGAGGGGTCGCTACGAGCAGTACTTC
V: TRBV4-1; size: many; J: TRBJ2-7; D: -; CDR3: CASSQDPDSYEQYF; DNA: TGCGCCAGCAGCCAAGACCCCGATTCCTACGAGCAGTACTTC
V: TRBV28; size: many; J: TRBJ1-5; D: TRBD1; CDR3: CASQGVFMGNQPQHF; DNA: TGTGCCAGCCAGGGGGTGTTCATGGGCAATCAGCCCCAGCATTTT
V: TRBV7-2; size: many; J: TRBJ2-5; D: TRBD2; CDR3: CASSLVLSGSEAQYF; DNA: TGTGCCAGCAGCTTAGTGCTGAGCGGGAGTGAGGCCCAGTACTTC
V: TRBV20-1; size: many; J: TRBJ2-2; D: -; CDR3: CSAKGQGNTGELFF; DNA: TGCAGTGCTAAAGGACAAGGGAACACCGGGGAGCTGTTTTTT
V: TRBV7-6; size: -; J: TRBJ2-7; D: TRBD1; CDR3: CASSPGPGTGVGEQYF; DNA: TGTGCCAGCAGCCCGGGCCCAGGGACAGGGGTGGGTGAGCAGTACTTC
V: TRBV6-2/TRBV6-3; size: many; J: TRBJ2-7; D: -; CDR3: CASSEAYEQYF; DNA: TGTGCCAGCAGCGAGGCCTACGAGCAGTACTTC
V: TRBV2; size: few; J: TRBJ2-7; D: TRBD2; CDR3: CASGGFNSGAYGQYF; DNA: TGTGCCAGCGGGGGGTTTAATAGCGGGGCCTACGGGCAGTACTTT
V: TRBV6-2/TRBV6-3; size: few; J: TRBJ2-7; D: -; CDR3: CASSYSDTYEQYF; DNA: TGTGCCAGCAGTTACTCGGACACCTACGAGCAGTACTTC
V: TRBV4-3; size: many; J: TRBJ2-1; D: -; CDR3: CASSQDGEQFF; DNA: TGCGCCAGCAGCCAAGATGGAGAGCAGTTCTTC
V: TRBV28; size: -; J: TRBJ1-2; D: -; CDR3: CASSPTAGNYGYTF; DNA: TGTGCCAGCAGTCCGACGGCGGGAAACTATGGCTACACCTTC
V: TRBV6-2/TRBV6-3; size: many; J: TRBJ2-1; D: TRBD2; CDR3: CASRIGLAVDNEQFF; DNA: TGTGCCAGCAGAATTGGCCTAGCGGTCGACAATGAGCAGTTCTTC
V: TRBV4-1; size: many; J: TRBJ2-1; D: -; CDR3: CASSQDPYFEQFF; DNA: TGCGCCAGCAGCCAAGATCCCTACTTTGAGCAGTTCTTC
V: TRBV3-1; size: many; J: TRBJ2-3; D: TRBD2; CDR3: CASTYSGIGGDTQYF; DNA: TGTGCCAGCACCTATAGCGGGATCGGGGGGGATACGCAGTATTTT
V: TRBV6-1; size: many; J: TRBJ2-1; D: TRBD2; CDR3: CASRTSGNNEQFF; DNA: TGTGCCAGCAGGACTAGCGGGAACAATGAGCAGTTCTTC
V: TRBV6-1; size: many; J: TRBJ2-1; D: TRBD2; CDR3: CASSDGGTSYNEQFF; DNA: TGTGCCAGCAGTGACGGGGGGACCTCCTACAATGAGCAGTTCTTC
V: TRBV28; size: many; J: TRBJ1-2; D: -; CDR3: CASRSREAF; DNA: TGTGCCAGCAGGAGCAGGGAGGCCTTC
V: TRBV3-1; size: many; J: TRBJ1-4; D: -; CDR3: CASSQDGRGEKLFF; DNA: TGTGCCAGCAGCCAGGACGGGAGGGGTGAAAAACTGTTTTTT
V: TRBV19; size: many; J: TRBJ2-6; D: -; CDR3: CASRLQGSGANVLTF; DNA: TGTGCCAGTAGACTCCAGGGCTCTGGGGCCAACGTCCTGACTTTC
V: TRBV5-6; size: -; J: TRBJ2-1; D: -; CDR3: CASSLSVSRGRNEQFF; DNA: TGTGCCAGCAGCTTGTCTGTCTCTCGGGGAAGGAATGAGCAGTTCTTC
V: TRBV5-1; size: many; J: TRBJ1-6; D: -; CDR3: CASSLGDGNSPLHF; DNA: TGCGCCAGCAGCTTAGGGGACGGTAATTCACCCCTCCACTTT
V: TRBV28; size: many; J: TRBJ2-7; D: TRBD2; CDR3: CASNTRGSGRYEQYF; DNA: TGTGCCAGCAACACCCGGGGTAGCGGGAGATACGAGCAGTACTTC
V: TRBV11-2; size: many; J: TRBJ1-1; D: TRBD1; CDR3: CASSSRQGLNTEAFF; DNA: TGTGCCAGCAGCTCTCGACAGGGACTGAACACTGAAGCTTTCTTT
V: TRBV28; size: many; J: TRBJ2-4; D: -; CDR3: CASNPLRGKLNIQYF; DNA: TGTGCCAGCAACCCCCTTCGCGGGAAGTTAAACATTCAGTACTTC
V: TRBV29-1; size: many; J: TRBJ2-7; D: -; CDR3: CSVVTESYEQYF; DNA: TGCAGCGTTGTGACGGAGTCCTACGAGCAGTACTTC
V: TRBV9; size: -; J: TRBJ2-1; D: -; CDR3: CASSVAPCGGYNEQFF; DNA: TGTGCCAGCAGCGTAGCCCCGTGTGGGGGTTACAATGAGCAGTTCTTC
V: TRBV24-1; size: many; J: TRBJ2-5; D: -; CDR3: CATADGPLGTQYF; DNA: TGTGCCACCGCCGACGGACCTTTGGGGACCCAGTACTTC
V: TRBV2; size: medium-sized; J: TRBJ2-7; D: TRBD1; CDR3: CASSEEGTGGNEQYF; DNA: TGTGCCAGCAGTGAAGAAGGGACAGGGGGCAACGAGCAGTACTTC
V: TRBV19; size: few; J: TRBJ1-1; D: -; CDR3: CASIPASQNTEAFF; DNA: TGTGCCAGTATCCCAGCGTCACAGAACACCGAAGCTTTCTTT
V: TRBV14; size: many; J: TRBJ1-4; D: -; CDR3: CASSSPFNEKLFF; DNA: TGTGCCAGCAGCTCCCCGTTTAATGAAAAACTGTTTTTT
V: TRBV3-1; size: many; J: TRBJ2-2; D: TRBD2; CDR3: CASSQDRASGPNPNTGELFF; DNA: TGTGCCAGCAGCCAAGATCGCGCTAGCGGGCCCAACCCGAACACCGGGGAGCTGTTTTTT
V: TRBV20-1; size: -; J: TRBJ2-7; D: TRBD2; CDR3: CSASPGGGGRAGEQYF; DNA: TGCAGTGCTAGCCCGGGGGGTGGCGGGAGGGCGGGCGAGCAGTACTTC
V: TRBV20-1; size: many; J: TRBJ2-3; D: -; CDR3: CSARGFRGVLDTQYF; DNA: TGCAGTGCACGGGGGTTTAGAGGCGTCCTAGATACGCAGTATTTT
V: TRBV5-4; size: few; J: TRBJ1-3; D: -; CDR3: CASSLNPTGNTIYF; DNA: TGTGCCAGCAGCTTGAACCCTACTGGAAACACCATATATTTT
V: TRBV4-1; size: many; J: TRBJ1-4; D: -; CDR3: CASSPKLWKSDKNEKLFF; DNA: TGCGCCAGCAGCCCGAAGCTGTGGAAGTCCGATAAAAATGAAAAACTGTTTTTT
V: TRBV28; size: many; J: TRBJ2-7; D: -; CDR3: CASSFVAGLRASEQYF; DNA: TGTGCCAGCAGTTTCGTTGCGGGGCTCAGGGCTAGCGAGCAGTACTTC
V: TRBV7-3; size: once; J: TRBJ2-1; D: TRBD2; CDR3: CASSSSPSGGGNEQFF; DNA: TGTGCCAGCAGCTCGAGTCCATCGGGAGGTGGCAATGAGCAGTTCTTC
V: TRBV29-1; size: many; J: TRBJ1-1; D: TRBD1; CDR3: CSVGLQGNTEAFF; DNA: TGCAGCGTTGGGCTACAGGGGAATACTGAAGCTTTCTTT
V: TRBV6-1; size: many; J: TRBJ1-4; D: TRBD1; CDR3: CASSDRGLGEKLFF; DNA: TGTGCCAGCAGTGACAGGGGGCTGGGGGAAAAACTGTTTTTT
V: TRBV2; size: many; J: TRBJ1-2; D: -; CDR3: CASSEKPTYGYTF; DNA: TGTGCCAGCAGTGAGAAGCCAACCTATGGCTACACCTTC
V: TRBV7-2; size: many; J: TRBJ2-1; D: -; CDR3: CASSPRGPHNEQFF; DNA: TGTGCCAGCAGCCCCCGGGGACCGCACAATGAGCAGTTCTTC
V: TRBV7-8; size: many; J: TRBJ1-1; D: TRBD1; CDR3: CASSLLVTGATEAFF; DNA: TGTGCCAGCAGCTTACTGGTGACAGGGGCCACTGAAGCTTTCTTT
V: TRBV10-2; size: few; J: TRBJ1-2; D: -; CDR3: CASSDIGVGYTF; DNA: TGCGCGAGCAGTGATATCGGCGTCGGCTACACCTTC
V: TRBV11-2; size: many; J: TRBJ2-1; D: -; CDR3: CASSGPGGHYNEQFF; DNA: TGTGCCAGCAGCGGTCCCGGGGGACATTATAATGAGCAGTTCTTC